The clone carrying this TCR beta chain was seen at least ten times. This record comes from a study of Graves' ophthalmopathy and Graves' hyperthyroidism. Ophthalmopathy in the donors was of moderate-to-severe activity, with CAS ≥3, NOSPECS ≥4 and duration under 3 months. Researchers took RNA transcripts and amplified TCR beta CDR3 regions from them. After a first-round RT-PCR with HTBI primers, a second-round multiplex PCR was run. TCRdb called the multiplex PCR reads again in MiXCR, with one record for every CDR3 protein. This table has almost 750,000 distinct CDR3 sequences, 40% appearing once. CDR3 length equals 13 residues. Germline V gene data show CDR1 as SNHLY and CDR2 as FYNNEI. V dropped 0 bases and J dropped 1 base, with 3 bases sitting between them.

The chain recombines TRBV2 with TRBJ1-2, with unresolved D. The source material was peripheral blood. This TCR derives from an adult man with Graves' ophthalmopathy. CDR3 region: CASSEASNYGYTF. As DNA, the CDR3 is TGTGCCAGCAGTGAAGCGAGTAACTATGGCTACACCTTC.